This T cell receptor beta chain was observed in a study of shared clonotypes between healthy human individuals. The study, taken as a whole, reports: With few donors, the genetic and exposure-history diversity represented was limited.

Germline CDR1 reads MDHEN; CDR2 reads SYDVKM. V lost 3 bases and J lost 4; bases outside the gene matches: 9. CDR3 length: 15 residues. Only CD45RO-negative cells positively selected for CCR7 counted as naive CD8 cells, so terminally differentiated effector memory CD45RA+ cells were excluded. Sequencing used immunoSEQ multiplex PCR; TCRdb keeps in-frame clones, though not all of them. The sample lists nearly 600,000 clones, around 95% occurring once. Concerning this clone: Its matching antigen is unknown.

The chain recombines TRBV28 with TRBJ2-7; TRBD2 aligns across 7 bases. The TCR was taken from a woman in her 30s in good health. The source material was naive CD8+ T cells sorted from blood. The CDR3 DNA sequence: TGTGCCAGCAGTTTGTGGGAGGGCCAGATATACGAGCAGTACTTC. Translation: CASSLWEGQIYEQYF.